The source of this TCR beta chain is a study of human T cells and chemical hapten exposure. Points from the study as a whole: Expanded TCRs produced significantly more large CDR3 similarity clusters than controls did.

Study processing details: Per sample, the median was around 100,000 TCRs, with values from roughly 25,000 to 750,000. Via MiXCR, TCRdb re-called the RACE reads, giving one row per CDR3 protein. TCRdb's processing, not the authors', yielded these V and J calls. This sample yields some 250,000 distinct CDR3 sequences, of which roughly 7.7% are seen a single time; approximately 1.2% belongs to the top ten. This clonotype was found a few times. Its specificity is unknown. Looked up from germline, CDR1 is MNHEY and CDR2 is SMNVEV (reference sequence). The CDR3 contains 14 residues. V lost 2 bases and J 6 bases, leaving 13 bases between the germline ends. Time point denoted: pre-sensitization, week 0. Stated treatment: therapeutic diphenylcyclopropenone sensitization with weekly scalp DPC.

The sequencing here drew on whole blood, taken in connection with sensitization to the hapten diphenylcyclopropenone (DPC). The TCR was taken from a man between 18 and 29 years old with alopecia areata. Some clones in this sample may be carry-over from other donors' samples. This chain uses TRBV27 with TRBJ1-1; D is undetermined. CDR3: CASSLTGRAPEAFF. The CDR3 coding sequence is TGTGCCAGCAGTTTAACCGGAAGGGCGCCTGAAGCTTTCTTT.